This T cell receptor beta chain was retrieved from a study of blood T cell repertoires in COVID-19. For the study at large: Researchers got acute and convalescent COVID-19 samples from the United States, Italy and Spain. T cells, B-cell-depleted T cells, or PBMCs supplied cDNA or gDNA.

Trimming pared 8 bases from V and 1 base from J, leaving 8 bases between. This CDR3 contains 12 residues. CDR1 is WSHSY and CDR2 is SAAADI in the germline V gene. Per the original data handling: Nucleated cell counts were estimated from reference gene primer amplification. Profiling relied on immunoSEQ multiplex PCR, and the TCRdb table lists in-frame clones only, not all of them. V, J and clone size derive from that table, while D and trimming were established from the DNA sequence. The sample lists 55,000 to 75,000 clones; around 82% were seen once. The origin of this receptor is an older man with active or convalescent COVID-19. Specimen: peripheral blood. This chain links TRBV10-2 with TRBJ1-1, with D unresolved. CDR3 sequence (DNA): TGCGCCAGCGGTTTACAGAACACTGAAGCTTTCTTT. This codes for CASGLQNTEAFF.